A single sample is the source of the 8 T cell receptor beta chains below, sequenced in a study of cytomegalovirus exposure and HLA in healthy donors. PCR employed 60 Vbeta and 13 Jbeta primers. Only in-frame clones appear in the TCRdb table, and some are missing; sequencing was by immunoSEQ multiplex PCR. This sample has under 200,000 clones, with 82% found just once. Sequencing was done on a sample of PBMCs. Receptors were obtained from a woman between 50 and 59 years old in good health and CMV-seronegative.

This clone has just a few counts. CDR3 DNA sequence: TGTGCCAGCAGCTTAAATCAGGGCTCCTACAATGAGCAGTTCTTC. As protein: CASSLNQGSYNEQFF. This chain joins TRBV11-1 and TRBJ2-1, with a tentative D call TRBD1 (5 bases). CDR1 is SGHAT, CDR2 FQDESV, per germline (reference sequence). This CDR3 comprises 15 residues. Trimming took off 2 bases at V and 0 bases at J, with 8 bases between the two ends.

The V and J genes are TRBV18 and TRBJ2-3; 7 bases align to TRBD2. With 4 bases clipped from V and 4 bases from J, the junction kept 8 bases outside the gene matches. The germline gives CDR1 KGHSH, CDR2 LQKENI. The CDR3 length is 15 residues. CDR3 residues: CASSQSGADADTQYF. The CDR3 coding sequence is TGTGCCAGCTCACAAAGCGGGGCAGACGCAGATACGCAGTATTTT.

The V call is TRBV10-1, the J call TRBJ2-1; 7 bases match TRBD2. This CDR3 region has 13 residues. CDR1 and CDR2 (germline): WNHNN, SYGVQD (reference sequence). V shed 9 bases, J shed 14 bases, and the junction held 16 bases outside the gene matches. The CDR3 DNA sequence: TGCGCCAGTATATGGGAATTGGCGGGAGTGGAGTTCTTC. This codes for CASIWELAGVEFF.

The J gene is TRBJ1-4, the V gene TRBV18, with a tentative D call TRBD1 (5 bases). V lost 2 bases and J 0 bases, leaving 16 bases between the germline ends. Per germline, CDR1 KGHSH and CDR2 LQKENI. The CDR3 is 18 amino acids. CDR3 sequence (DNA): TGTGCCAGCTCACCAATCCAGGGTGGTTGGGCAACTAATGAAAAACTGTTTTTT. Translating gives CASSPIQGGWATNEKLFF. The whole variable domain, filled in from reference TRBV18 and TRBJ1-4, reads NAGVMQNPRHLVRRRGQEARLRCSPMKGHSHVYWYRQLPEEGLKFMVYLQKENIIDESGMPKERFSAEFPKEGPSILRIQQVVRGDSAAYFCASSPIQGGWATNEKLFFGSGTQLSVL.

This clone was detected a few times. V usage is TRBV11-3 and J usage is TRBJ2-2; a possible D gene is TRBD2 (5 bases). This CDR3 comprises 15 residues. Germline CDR1 and CDR2: SGHNT and YENEEA. Trimming left V 4 bases short and J 5 bases short, with 14 bases between. The CDR3 sequence is CASSWGDVVTGELFF. CDR3 coding DNA: TGTGCCAGCAGCTGGGGAGACGTGGTTACCGGGGAGCTGTTTTTT.

This rearrangement joins TRBV10-3 to TRBJ1-6; D call uncertain. This CDR3 comprises 13 residues. CDR1 is ENHRY, CDR2 SYGVKD, per germline. V gave up 2 bases and J gave up 10 bases, with 9 bases separating them. The CDR3 loop is CAISEGETSPLHF. CDR3 bases: TGTGCCATCAGTGAGGGGGAGACCTCACCCCTCCACTTT.

This clone turned up a few times. The chain joins TRBV27 to TRBJ1-2, with TRBD1 as a possible D gene (5 bases). The germline CDR1 and CDR2 sequences are MNHEY and SMNVEV (reference sequence). The CDR3 runs 13 residues. Trimming took off 2 bases at V and 7 bases at J, with 11 bases between the two ends. The CDR3 sequence is CASSLNRQAGYTF. CDR3 bases: TGTGCCAGCAGTTTAAACAGGCAGGCTGGCTACACCTTC.

The gene calls are TRBV27 and TRBJ1-3; D is unresolved. V was cut by 5 bases and J by 4 bases, with 9 bases left in between. This CDR3 spans 13 amino acids. Germline CDR1 reads MNHEY; CDR2 reads SMNVEV (reference sequence). CDR3 bases: TGTGCCAGCAGTCCCTACGTGGGAAACACCATATATTTT. Amino acid sequence: CASSPYVGNTIYF.